This entry is about one TCR beta chain. Its antigen remains unidentified. This sample stems from a study of cytomegalovirus exposure and HLA in healthy donors. Whole-study results and caveats: Follow-up analysis found HLA locus-dependent TCR association rates, highest for DRB1 and lowest for HLA-C.

Germline CDR1 is LGHNA and CDR2 is YNFKEQ. Trimming took off 1 base at V and 4 bases at J, with 19 bases between the two ends. This CDR3 contains 17 residues. The PCR had 60 Vbeta and 13 Jbeta primers. Authors' data handling: It was a later analysis that counted about 80 million unique TCR beta chains, of which about 10 million were shared. Data came from immunoSEQ multiplex PCR; TCRdb stores just in-frame clones and leaves some out. V and J calls and clone size are as listed in that table; D and trimming were resolved from the DNA. The data hold approximately 100,000 clones, with 75% to 80% observed a single time.

The sequence came from a man aged 55 to 70 in good health and CMV-seropositive. The sample consisted of PBMCs. The rearrangement links TRBV4-2 to TRBJ2-5, with D perhaps TRBD2 (7 bases). The CDR3 DNA reads as TGTGCCAGCAGCCAAGTCAGGGGCCGGGGGGTTGGAGAGACCCAGTACTTC. Translated, it gives CASSQVRGRGVGETQYF.